This paragraph reports one TCR beta chain. Methods used by the authors: The assay estimated nucleated cells by amplifying reference gene primers. Assay: immunoSEQ multiplex PCR; the TCRdb copy retains only in-frame clones and omits some. V, J and clone size reflect that table, while D and trimming were determined from the DNA. The sample shows around 170,000 clones, over 80% of them seen only once. These data come from a study of blood T cell repertoires in COVID-19. Study summary: Samples of COVID-19 (acute and convalescent) were obtained from the United States, Italy and Spain. PBMCs, B-cell-depleted T cells, or T cells were the source of the cDNA or gDNA that made up the material.

The CDR3 is made up of 14 amino acids. V was trimmed by 1 base and J by 2 bases, leaving 7 bases between them. CDR1 is SEHNR and CDR2 is FQNEAQ in the germline V gene (reference sequence). Sequenced: peripheral blood. The sequence was collected from a woman aged 40 to 55 with acute or convalescent COVID-19. The chain employs TRBV7-9 and TRBJ2-3; D is unclear. This CDR3 is CASSLVLYTDTQYF. The CDR3 nucleotides read TGTGCCAGCAGCTTAGTCCTTTACACAGATACGCAGTATTTT.